This TCR beta chain derives from a study of shared clonotypes between healthy human individuals. Study results and caveats: Naive subsets generally exceeded memory subsets in estimated richness. Non-shared clonotypes had lower generation probabilities than those shared by all four donors.

After removal of 4 bases from V and 6 bases from J, the junction contained 5 bases not matched to a gene. Germline V gene data show CDR1 as ENHRY and CDR2 as SYGVKD. There are 13 residues in the CDR3. This clone has a handful of counts. The target antigen is unknown. Using immunoSEQ multiplex PCR, the repertoire was profiled, and TCRdb retains in-frame clones only, with some absent. The sample lists some 2,000,000 clones; approximately 94% were seen once. Sample: naive CD4+ T cells sorted from blood. Subset of the sample: CD45RA+ positively selected. The chain combines TRBV10-3 with TRBJ2-7; 8 bases line up with TRBD1. This TCR came from a young man in good health. CDR3 in DNA: TGTGCCATCAGTGCGGAGACAGGGGTCGAGCAGTACTTC. This encodes CAISAETGVEQYF.